The 10 T cell receptor beta chains reported below all come from one sample, sequenced in a study of CD8+ T cells in alopecia areata. Indicated treatment: oral pan-JAK inhibitor, 5-10 mg twice daily. cDNA reverse transcribed from extracted RNA served as the sequencing template. Clones were read by immunoSEQ multiplex PCR, and TCRdb kept only the in-frame ones, dropping some. The table lists fewer than 250,000 clones, 40% to 45% of them singletons. The sample consisted of CD4+ T cells sorted from blood, taken between weeks 36 and 40, from a patient treated with tofacitinib. The receptors stem from a human donor with alopecia areata.

The rearrangement uses TRBV11-2 and TRBJ2-5, with TRBD2 matching over 10 bases. Germline V lookup: CDR1 SGHAT, CDR2 FQNNGV. The CDR3 spans 14 residues. With V trimmed by 5 bases and J by 3 bases, 3 bases remained unmatched. The CDR3 reads CASSLGLAEETQYF. The DNA for the CDR3 is TGTGCCAGCAGCCTCGGACTAGCGGAAGAGACCCAGTACTTC.

V usage is TRBV9 and J usage is TRBJ1-5; no definite D call. V shed 4 bases and J shed 4 bases, with 9 bases lying between them. The CDR3 is made up of 13 amino acids. Germline CDR1 and CDR2: SGDLS and YYNGEE. The CDR3 DNA follows: TGTGCCAGCAGCCTTGGAACGAATCAGCCCCAGCATTTT. Amino acid sequence: CASSLGTNQPQHF.

The rearrangement uses TRBV30 and TRBJ1-2; D remains unclear. Germline V gene sequence: CDR1 GTSNPN, CDR2 SVGIG (reference sequence). This CDR3 spans 15 amino acids. V was cut by 0 bases and J by 4 bases, with 15 bases left in between. CDR3 sequence reads: CAWSVAPLLGYGYTF. CDR3 DNA sequence: TGTGCCTGGAGTGTCGCCCCCCTACTAGGCTATGGCTACACCTTC.

The J gene is TRBJ2-1, the V gene TRBV5-5, with D unresolved. In germline, CDR1 is SGHKS, CDR2 YYEKEE (reference sequence). V was clipped by 0 bases and J by 11 bases, with 12 bases between them. CDR3 length: 13 amino acids. The CDR3 is CASSLDRHGKQFF. CDR3 sequence (DNA): TGTGCCAGCAGCTTGGATAGGCACGGAAAGCAGTTCTTC.

This clone was observed a handful of times. The rearrangement joins TRBV15 to TRBJ2-7; 7 nucleotides line up with TRBD1. Germline CDR1 and CDR2: LNHNV and YYDKDF (reference sequence). J gave up 1 base and V 5 bases, and 8 bases lay outside the gene matches. CDR3 length: 15 residues. In DNA, the CDR3 is TGTGCCACCAGCGTAGGACCGGGACAGTCCTACGAGCAGTACTTC. The encoded protein is CATSVGPGQSYEQYF.

V and J are TRBV5-1 and TRBJ2-3, with 7 bases lining up with TRBD2. The CDR3 has 16 residues. CDR1 and CDR2 (germline): SGHRS, YFSETQ. V lost 0 bases, J lost 3 bases, and 7 bases stayed unmatched. In DNA form, the CDR3 reads TGCGCCAGCAGCTTGGGGGTCAGGGAGGGGACAGATACGCAGTATTTT. It yields the protein CASSLGVREGTDTQYF.

The V call is TRBV29-1, the J call TRBJ1-2, with D uncertain. Germline CDR1 and CDR2: SQVTM and ANQGSEA. CDR3 length: 12 residues. The ends were cut back, 4 bases at V and 8 bases at J, with 14 bases in the middle. This chain's CDR3 is CSVVAGLRGYTF. CDR3 nucleotide sequence: TGCAGCGTTGTCGCGGGGTTGAGGGGCTACACCTTC.

V usage is TRBV30 and J usage is TRBJ2-7; D not resolved. Germline CDR1 is GTSNPN and CDR2 is SVGIG (reference sequence). Trimming took off 1 base at V and 0 bases at J, with 7 bases between the two ends. This CDR3 is built from 13 residues. The CDR3 here is CAWSASLSYEQYF. CDR3 DNA: TGTGCCTGGAGTGCCTCACTCTCCTACGAGCAGTACTTC.

The chain is built from TRBV28 and TRBJ1-2, with D perhaps matching TRBD1 (5 bases). Trimming removed 4 bases at V and 8 bases at J, with 11 bases between. Germline loops: CDR1 MDHEN, CDR2 SYDVKM. The CDR3 has 12 amino acids. The CDR3 is CASSSGAGGYTF. CDR3 sequence (DNA): TGTGCCAGCAGTTCCGGGGCAGGCGGCTACACCTTC.

This clone was seen only a few times. The gene calls are TRBV4-2 and TRBJ2-7; maybe TRBD2 (6 bases). Trimming removed 1 base at V and 2 bases at J, with 12 bases between. The CDR3 runs to 15 residues. From germline, CDR1 is LGHNA and CDR2 YNFKEQ. CDR3 sequence reads: CASSQAGTGAYEQYF. The CDR3 nucleotides read TGTGCCAGCAGCCAAGCTGGGACGGGAGCCTACGAGCAGTACTTC.